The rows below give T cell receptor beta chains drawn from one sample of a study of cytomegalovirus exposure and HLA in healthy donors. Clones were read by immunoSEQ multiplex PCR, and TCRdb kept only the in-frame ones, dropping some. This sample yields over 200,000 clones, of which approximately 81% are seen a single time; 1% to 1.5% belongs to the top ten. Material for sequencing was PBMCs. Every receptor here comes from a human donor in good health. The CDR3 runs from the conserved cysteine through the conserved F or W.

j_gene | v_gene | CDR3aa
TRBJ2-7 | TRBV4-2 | CASSQAPGSTYEQYF
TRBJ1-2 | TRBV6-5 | CASSYAGGYTF
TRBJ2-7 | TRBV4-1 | CASSQDLAGGYEQYF
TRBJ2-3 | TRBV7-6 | CASSPLGTSGRATQYF
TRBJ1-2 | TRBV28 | CASRPNRVAPYNYGYTF
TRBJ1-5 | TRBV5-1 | CASRAGGTADYSNQPQHF
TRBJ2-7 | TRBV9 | CASSVTAGEFHEQYF
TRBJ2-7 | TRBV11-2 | CASSLGGVAGAYEQYF
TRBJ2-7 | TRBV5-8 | CASSNDRVPYEQYF
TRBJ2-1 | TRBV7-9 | CAIPNEGAFYEQFF
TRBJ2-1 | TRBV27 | CASSLLGDEQFF
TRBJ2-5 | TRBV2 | CASADNLANPMETQYF
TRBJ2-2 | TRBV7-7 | CASSSGLAVGELFF
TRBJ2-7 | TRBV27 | CASSSIPGLAGSEQYF
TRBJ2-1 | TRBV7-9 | CASSGTGLAGVLVRNEQFF
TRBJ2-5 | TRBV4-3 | CASSIRGAGETQYF
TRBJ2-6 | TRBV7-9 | CASSRTTGSNVLTF
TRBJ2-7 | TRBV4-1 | CASSPSRLAGGSHEQYF
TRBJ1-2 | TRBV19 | CASRDRAHNYGYTF
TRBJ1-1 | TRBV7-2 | CASREGGVNTEAFF
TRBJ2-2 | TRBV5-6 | CASTQQGWGNTGELFF
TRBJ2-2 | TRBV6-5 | CASSVRVSGELFF
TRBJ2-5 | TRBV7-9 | CASSPGSRRTSGRETQYF
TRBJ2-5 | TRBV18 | CASSPQTGDSETQYF
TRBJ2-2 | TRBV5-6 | CASSLVDRGAGELFF
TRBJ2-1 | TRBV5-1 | CASTGGLAGVFDNEQFF
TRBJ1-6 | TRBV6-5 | CASSDRNSPLHF
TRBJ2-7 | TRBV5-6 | CASSLKGLNYEQYF
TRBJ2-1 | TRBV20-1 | CSAVTPRKQFF
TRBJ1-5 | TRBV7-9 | CASSLEFQGSHQPQHF
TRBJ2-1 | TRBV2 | CASSEGGLAGGHEQFF
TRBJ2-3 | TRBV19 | CASKAGAWADTQYF
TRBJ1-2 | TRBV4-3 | CASSQDRGGHGYTF
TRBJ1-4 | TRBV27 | CASKLRDRGKLFF
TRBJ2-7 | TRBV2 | CASSRYGGFSYEQYF
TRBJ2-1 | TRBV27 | CASRQGGEQFF
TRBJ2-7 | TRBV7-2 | CASSFRTSGKSSYEQYF
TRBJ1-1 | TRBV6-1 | CASIKNTEAFF
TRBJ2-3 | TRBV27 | CASSFSLLAGLAPIEQYF
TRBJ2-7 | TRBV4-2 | CASSQPSGTSGGREQYF
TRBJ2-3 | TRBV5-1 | CASSFRQGAGTDTQYF